This T cell receptor beta chain came from a study of read filtering for tumor transcriptome and immune sequencing. Study background: Whole-transcriptome libraries were prepared after DNase treatment.

Bone marrow was sampled from every patient at the time of active disease. Study conclusions and caveats: RNA-seq captured clonotypes less deeply and reliably than IR-seq. Single-read clonotypes: roughly 86% of IR-seq clonotypes (around 3.6% of reads), more than 70% of RNA-seq clonotypes (approximately 49% of reads).

Germline-derived CDR1 and CDR2 are SGDLS and YYNGEE. The CDR3 has 22 amino acids. The trim removed 0 bases at V and 9 bases at J, leaving 25 bases unmatched. Molecular barcoded adaptors covering alpha/delta and beta/gamma chains were used on about 0.4 ug RNA. In TCRdb, the reads were re-called with MiXCR into one record per CDR3 protein. The sample shows over 50,000 distinct CDR3 sequences, around 19% of them seen only once. This clonotype showed up many times. As yet, its antigen is unknown. This TCR derives from a donor at least 40 years old with multiple myeloma. The gene calls are TRBV9 and TRBJ2-1, with TRBD2 matching over 12 bases. The sequenced sample consisted of a population of CD138-negative cells sorted from bone marrow. The CDR3 nucleotides read TGTGCCAGCAGCGTAGGAGGACTAGCGGGGCAAGGAGGCATGGGTTCTAATGGTGAGCAGTTCTTC. It specifies CASSVGGLAGQGGMGSNGEQFF.